This T cell receptor beta chain was captured in a study of regulatory T cells in long-lasting Graves disease. The sample's time point: newly diagnosed GD, antithyroid drugs for less than 3 months. PBMC-extracted RNA yielded the TCR library. With 0 bases clipped from V and 7 bases from J, the junction kept 8 bases outside the gene matches. The CDR3 extends over 15 amino acids. Germline V gene data show CDR1 as DFQATT and CDR2 as SNEGSKA (reference sequence). Researchers made TCR beta libraries by using iRepertoire HTBI primers and running Arm-PCR on CDR3 regions. TCRdb re-analysed the multiplex PCR reads in MiXCR, keeping a single row per CDR3 protein. The sample includes under 500,000 distinct CDR3 sequences, 16% of them seen just once. The same data also went into a second study, on T cells in Graves' hyperthyroidism and ophthalmopathy.

The rearrangement joins TRBV20-1 to TRBJ2-7; 11 nucleotides align to TRBD1. The TCR originated in a young woman with Graves disease. The sample consisted of peripheral blood mononuclear cells (PBMCs), taken at new diagnosis, from a patient treated with antithyroid drugs. The CDR3 is CSARDPGQGDREQYF. CDR3 nucleotide sequence: TGCAGTGCTAGAGACCCGGGACAGGGGGATCGGGAGCAGTACTTC.